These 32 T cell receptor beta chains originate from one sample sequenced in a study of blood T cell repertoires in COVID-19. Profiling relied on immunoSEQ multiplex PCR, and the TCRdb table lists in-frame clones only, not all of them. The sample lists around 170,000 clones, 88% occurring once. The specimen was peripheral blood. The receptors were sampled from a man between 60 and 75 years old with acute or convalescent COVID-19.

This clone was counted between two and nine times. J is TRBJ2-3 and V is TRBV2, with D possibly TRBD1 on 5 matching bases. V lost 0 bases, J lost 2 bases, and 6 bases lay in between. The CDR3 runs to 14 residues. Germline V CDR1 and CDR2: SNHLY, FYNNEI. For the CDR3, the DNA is TGTGCCAGCAGTGAAGCGGACATCACAGATACGCAGTATTTT. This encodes CASSEADITDTQYF.

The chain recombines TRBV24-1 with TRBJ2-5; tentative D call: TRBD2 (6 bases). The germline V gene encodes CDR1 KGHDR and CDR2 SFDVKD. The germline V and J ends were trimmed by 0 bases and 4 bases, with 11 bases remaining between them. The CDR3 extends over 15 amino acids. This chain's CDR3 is CATSDLGGERETQYF. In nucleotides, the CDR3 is TGTGCCACCAGTGATTTGGGCGGGGAGAGAGAGACCCAGTACTTC.

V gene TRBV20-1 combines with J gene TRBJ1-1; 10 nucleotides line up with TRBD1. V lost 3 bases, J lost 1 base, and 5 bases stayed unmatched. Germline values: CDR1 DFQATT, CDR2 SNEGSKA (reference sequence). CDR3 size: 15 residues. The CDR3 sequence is CSASGTGVGNTEAFF. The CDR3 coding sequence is TGCAGTGCTAGTGGGACAGGGGTAGGGAACACTGAAGCTTTCTTT.

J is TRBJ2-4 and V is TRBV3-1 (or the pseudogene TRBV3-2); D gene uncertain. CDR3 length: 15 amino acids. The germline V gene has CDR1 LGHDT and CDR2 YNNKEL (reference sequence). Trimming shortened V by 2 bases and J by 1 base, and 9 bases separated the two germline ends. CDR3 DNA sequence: TGTGCCAGCAGCCAACCCTTCGGGGCCAAAAACATTCAGTACTTC. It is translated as CASSQPFGAKNIQYF.

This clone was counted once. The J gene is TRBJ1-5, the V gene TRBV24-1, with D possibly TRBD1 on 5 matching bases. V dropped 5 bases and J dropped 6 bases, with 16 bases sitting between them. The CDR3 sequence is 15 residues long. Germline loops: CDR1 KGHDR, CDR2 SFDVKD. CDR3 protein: CATSVPRVLCQPQHF. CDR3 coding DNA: TGTGCCACCAGTGTACCCAGGGTGTTGTGTCAGCCCCAGCATTTT.

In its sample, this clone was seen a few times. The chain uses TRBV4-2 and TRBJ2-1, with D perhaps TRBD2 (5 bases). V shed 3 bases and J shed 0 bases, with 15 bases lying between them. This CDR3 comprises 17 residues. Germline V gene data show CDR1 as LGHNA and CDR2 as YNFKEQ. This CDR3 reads CASSQPRADGSYNEQFF. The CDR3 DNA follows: TGTGCCAGCAGCCAGCCGCGGGCGGATGGCTCCTACAATGAGCAGTTCTTC.

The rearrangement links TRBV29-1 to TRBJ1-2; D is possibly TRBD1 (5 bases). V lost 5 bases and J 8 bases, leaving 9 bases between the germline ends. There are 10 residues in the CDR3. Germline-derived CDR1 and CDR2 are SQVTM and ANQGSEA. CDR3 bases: TGCAGCGTTATAGGGGAAGGCTACACCTTC. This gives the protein CSVIGEGYTF. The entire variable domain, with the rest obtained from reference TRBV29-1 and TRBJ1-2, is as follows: SAVISQKPSRDICQRGTSLTIQCQVDSQVTMMFWYRQQPGQSLTLIATANQGSEATYESGFVIDKFPISRPNLTFSTLTVSNMSPEDSSIYLCSVIGEGYTFGSGTRLTVV.

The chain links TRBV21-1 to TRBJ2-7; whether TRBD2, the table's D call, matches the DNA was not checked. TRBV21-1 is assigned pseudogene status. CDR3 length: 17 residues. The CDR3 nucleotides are TGTGCCAGCAGCCCGAACCCAGACTCAACACGGAACTACGAGCAGTACTTC. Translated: CASSPNPDSTRNYEQYF.

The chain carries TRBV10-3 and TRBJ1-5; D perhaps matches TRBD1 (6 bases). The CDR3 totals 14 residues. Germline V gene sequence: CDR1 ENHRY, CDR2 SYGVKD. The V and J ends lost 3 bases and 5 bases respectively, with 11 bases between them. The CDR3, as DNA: TGTGCCATCAGTGATACAGGGATTGATCAGCCCCAGCATTTT. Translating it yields CAISDTGIDQPQHF.

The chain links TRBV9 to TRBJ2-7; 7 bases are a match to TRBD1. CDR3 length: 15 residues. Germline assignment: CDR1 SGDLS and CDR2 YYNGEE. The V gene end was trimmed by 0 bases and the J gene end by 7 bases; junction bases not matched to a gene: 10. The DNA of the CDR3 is TGTGCCAGCAGCGTAGAAACAGGGGACCCCCGGGAGCAGTACTTC. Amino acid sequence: CASSVETGDPREQYF.

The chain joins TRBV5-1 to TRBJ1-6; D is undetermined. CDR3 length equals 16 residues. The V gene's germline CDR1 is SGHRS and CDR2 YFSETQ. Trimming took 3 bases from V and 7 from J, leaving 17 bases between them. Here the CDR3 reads CASSSMSNRGNSPLHF. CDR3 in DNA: TGCGCCAGCAGCTCCATGTCGAATCGGGGAAATTCACCCCTCCACTTT.

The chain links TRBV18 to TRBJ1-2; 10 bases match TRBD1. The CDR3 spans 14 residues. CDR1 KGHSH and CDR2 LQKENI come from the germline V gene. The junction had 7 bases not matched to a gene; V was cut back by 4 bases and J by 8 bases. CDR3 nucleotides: TGTGCCAGCTCACTCCGACAGGGGGCTGAAGGCTACACCTTC. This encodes CASSLRQGAEGYTF.

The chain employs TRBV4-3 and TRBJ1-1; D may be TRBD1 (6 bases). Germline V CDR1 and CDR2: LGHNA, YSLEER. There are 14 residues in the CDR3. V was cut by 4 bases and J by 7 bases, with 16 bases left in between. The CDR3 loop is CASSLNREWGEAFF. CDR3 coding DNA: TGCGCCAGCAGCCTCAACAGGGAGTGGGGTGAAGCTTTCTTT.

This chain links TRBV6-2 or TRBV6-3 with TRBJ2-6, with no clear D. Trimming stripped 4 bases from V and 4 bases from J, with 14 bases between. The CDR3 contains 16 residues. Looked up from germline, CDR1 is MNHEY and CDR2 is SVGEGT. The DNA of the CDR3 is TGTGCCAGCAGTTCCCTGGGTGGGCCCGGGGCCAACGTCCTGACTTTC. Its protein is CASSSLGGPGANVLTF.

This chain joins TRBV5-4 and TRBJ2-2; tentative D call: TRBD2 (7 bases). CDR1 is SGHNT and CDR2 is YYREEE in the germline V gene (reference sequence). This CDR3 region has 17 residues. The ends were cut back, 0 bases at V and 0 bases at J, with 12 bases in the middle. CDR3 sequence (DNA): TGTGCCAGCAGCTTGGCGGGGGGCCTTCCGAACACCGGGGAGCTGTTTTTT. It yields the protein CASSLAGGLPNTGELFF.

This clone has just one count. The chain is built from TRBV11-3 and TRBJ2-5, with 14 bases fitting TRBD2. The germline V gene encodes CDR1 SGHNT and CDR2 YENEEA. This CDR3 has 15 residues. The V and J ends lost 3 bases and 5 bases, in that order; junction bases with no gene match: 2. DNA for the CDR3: TGTGCCAGCAGCTTGGGACTAGCGGGAGCGGAGACCCAGTACTTC. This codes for CASSLGLAGAETQYF.

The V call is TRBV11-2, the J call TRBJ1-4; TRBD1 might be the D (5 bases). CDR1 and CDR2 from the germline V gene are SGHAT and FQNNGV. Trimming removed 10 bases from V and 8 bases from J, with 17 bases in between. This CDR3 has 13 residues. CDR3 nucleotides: TGTGCCACAGCAAGTAGGGGCTGGGAAAAACTGTTTTTT. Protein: CATASRGWEKLFF.

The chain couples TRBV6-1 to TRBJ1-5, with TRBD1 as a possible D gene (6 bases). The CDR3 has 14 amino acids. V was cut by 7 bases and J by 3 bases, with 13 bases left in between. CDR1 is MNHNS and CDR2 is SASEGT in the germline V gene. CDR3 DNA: TGTGCCAGCAAAACAACAGGGCCCAATCAGCCCCAGCATTTT. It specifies CASKTTGPNQPQHF.

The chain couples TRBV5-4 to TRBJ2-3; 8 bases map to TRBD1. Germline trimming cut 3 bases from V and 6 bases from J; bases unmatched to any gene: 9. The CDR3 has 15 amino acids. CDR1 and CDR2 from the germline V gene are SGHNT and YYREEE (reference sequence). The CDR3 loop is CASSSIQGDGDTQYF. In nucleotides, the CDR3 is TGTGCCAGCAGCTCGATACAGGGGGATGGGGATACGCAGTATTTT.

The DNA for the CDR3 is TGTGCCATCAACCCGACAGGTCCCGTGGGGGAGCAGTACTTC. Amino acids: CAINPTGPVGEQYF. The V gene is TRBV10-3, the J gene TRBJ2-7, with D possibly TRBD1 on 6 matching bases. The CDR3 has 14 residues. With 7 bases removed from V and 7 bases from J, the gap between germline ends came to 20 bases. The germline V gene has CDR1 ENHRY and CDR2 SYGVKD.

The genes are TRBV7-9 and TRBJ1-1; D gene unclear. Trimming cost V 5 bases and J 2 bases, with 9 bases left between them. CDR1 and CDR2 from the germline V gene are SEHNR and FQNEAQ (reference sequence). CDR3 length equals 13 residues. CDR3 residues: CASSPSSNTEAFF. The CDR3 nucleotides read TGTGCCAGCAGCCCCAGTTCAAACACTGAAGCTTTCTTT.

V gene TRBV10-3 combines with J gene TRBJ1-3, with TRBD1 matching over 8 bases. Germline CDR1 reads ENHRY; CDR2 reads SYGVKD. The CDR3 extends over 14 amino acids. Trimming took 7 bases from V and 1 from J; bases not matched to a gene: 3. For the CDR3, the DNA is TGTGCCATCACCAGGGACAGGTCTGGAAACACCATATATTTT. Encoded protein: CAITRDRSGNTIYF.

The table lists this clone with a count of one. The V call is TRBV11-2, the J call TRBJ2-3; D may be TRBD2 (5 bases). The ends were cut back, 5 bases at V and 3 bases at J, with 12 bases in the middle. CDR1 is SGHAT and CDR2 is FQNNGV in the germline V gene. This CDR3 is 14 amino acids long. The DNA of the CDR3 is TGTGCCAGCAGCCACTCGGGGTCTACAGATACGCAGTATTTT. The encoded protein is CASSHSGSTDTQYF.

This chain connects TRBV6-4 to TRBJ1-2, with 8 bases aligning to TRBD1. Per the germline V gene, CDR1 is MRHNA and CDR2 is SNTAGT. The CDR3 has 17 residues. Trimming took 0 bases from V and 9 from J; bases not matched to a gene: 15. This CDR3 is CASSDSTGAGGSISYTF. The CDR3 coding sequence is TGTGCCAGCAGTGACTCGACAGGGGCAGGAGGCTCTATTAGCTACACCTTC.

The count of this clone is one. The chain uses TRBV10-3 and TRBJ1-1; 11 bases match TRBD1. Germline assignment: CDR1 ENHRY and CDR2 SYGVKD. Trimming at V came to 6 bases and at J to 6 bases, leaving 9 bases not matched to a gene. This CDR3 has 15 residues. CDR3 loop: CAIRGTGGKGAEAFF. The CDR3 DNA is TGTGCCATCAGGGGGACAGGGGGAAAAGGAGCTGAAGCTTTCTTT.

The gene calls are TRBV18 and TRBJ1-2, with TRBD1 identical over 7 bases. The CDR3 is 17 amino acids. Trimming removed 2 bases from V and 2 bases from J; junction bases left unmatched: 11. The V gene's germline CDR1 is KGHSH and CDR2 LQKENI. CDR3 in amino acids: CASSPTGVGSINYGYTF. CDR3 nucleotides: TGTGCCAGCTCACCAACAGGGGTCGGATCCATCAACTATGGCTACACCTTC.

Written as DNA, the CDR3 is TGTGCCAGCAGGAACGGGACAGTTGAGCAGTACTTC. It encodes CASRNGTVEQYF. V is TRBV12-3 or TRBV12-4 and J is TRBJ2-7; 7 bases agree with TRBD1. The CDR3 is 12 residues long. V gave up 6 bases and J gave up 7 bases; unmatched junction bases: 6.

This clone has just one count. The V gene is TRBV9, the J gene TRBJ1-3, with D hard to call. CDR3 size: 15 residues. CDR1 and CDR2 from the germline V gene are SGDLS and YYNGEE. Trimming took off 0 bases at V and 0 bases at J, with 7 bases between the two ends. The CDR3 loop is CASSVGSRSGNTIYF. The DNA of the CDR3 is TGTGCCAGCAGCGTAGGTAGCCGCTCTGGAAACACCATATATTTT.

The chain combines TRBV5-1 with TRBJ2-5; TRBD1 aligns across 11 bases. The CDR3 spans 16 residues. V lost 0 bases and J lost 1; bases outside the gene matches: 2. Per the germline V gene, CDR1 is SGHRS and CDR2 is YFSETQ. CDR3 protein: CASSLGGTGGQETQYF. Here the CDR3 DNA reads TGCGCCAGCAGCTTGGGAGGGACAGGGGGCCAAGAGACCCAGTACTTC.

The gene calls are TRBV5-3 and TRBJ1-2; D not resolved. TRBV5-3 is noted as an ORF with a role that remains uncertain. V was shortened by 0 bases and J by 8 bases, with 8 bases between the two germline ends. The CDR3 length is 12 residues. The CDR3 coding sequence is TGTGCCAGAAGCTTGGGCGGGGAGGGCTACACCTTC. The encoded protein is CARSLGGEGYTF.

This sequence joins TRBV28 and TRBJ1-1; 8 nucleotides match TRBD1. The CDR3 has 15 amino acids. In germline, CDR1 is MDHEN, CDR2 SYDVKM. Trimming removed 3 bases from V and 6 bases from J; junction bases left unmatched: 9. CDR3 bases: TGTGCCAGCAGTTTTGAGGGACAGGATCACTCTGAAGCTTTCTTT. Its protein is CASSFEGQDHSEAFF.

The CDR3 sequence is CASSIKRGSSYEQYF. The CDR3 bases are TGTGCCAGTAGTATAAAGCGGGGGAGCTCCTACGAGCAGTACTTC. The V gene is TRBV19, the J gene TRBJ2-7; 8 bases line up with TRBD2. In germline, CDR1 is LNHDA, CDR2 SQIVND (reference sequence). CDR3 length: 15 amino acids. Unmatched junction bases numbered 3, after V lost 2 bases and J lost 0 bases.